Sequencing of this T cell receptor (beta chain) was carried out in a study of cytomegalovirus exposure and HLA in healthy donors. The CDR3 covers 13 residues. The V gene end was trimmed by 6 bases and the J gene end by 5 bases; junction bases not matched to a gene: 5. From germline, CDR1 is MDHEN and CDR2 SYDVKM. Libraries were prepared by immunoSEQ multiplex PCR; TCRdb keeps only in-frame clonotypes and omits some of them. The data hold nearly 200,000 clones, with 65% to 90% observed a single time. Study-wide results and limits: Cytomegalovirus association was assigned to 150 to 200 TCR beta chains.

These donors were members of the roughly 120-subject validation cohort, a group separate from the roughly 670-subject first cohort. In its sample, this clone was seen once. Its antigen is not identified. The material sequenced was PBMCs. The clonotype was recovered from a woman younger than 45 in good health and CMV-seropositive. The chain recombines TRBV28 with TRBJ1-2; 8 bases line up with TRBD1. The CDR3 DNA is TGTGCCAGCAGAACAACAGGGGGATATGGCTACACCTTC. Protein product: CASRTTGGYGYTF.